The 6 T cell receptor beta chains below come from one sample, sequenced in a study of human T cells and chemical hapten exposure. Sample time point: patch test 2, 6 weeks after DPC sensitization. The treatment here: therapeutic diphenylcyclopropenone sensitization with weekly scalp DPC. MiXCR was run by TCRdb on the RACE reads, yielding one entry per CDR3 protein. Altogether approximately 82,000 distinct CDR3 sequences are present, about 6.6% being singletons, with the ten largest covering 1% to 1.5%. This sample comprised whole blood, obtained in connection with sensitization to the hapten diphenylcyclopropenone (DPC). These receptors all come from a woman aged 25 to 39 with alopecia areata. Some clones in this sample may be carry-over from other donors' samples.

This chain links TRBV25-1 with TRBJ2-3, with 9 bases that match TRBD2. CDR1 and CDR2 (germline): MGHDK, SYGVNS. This CDR3 comprises 17 residues. J lost 2 bases, V lost 4 bases, and 10 bases had no gene match. The CDR3 is CASSGELAGRLTDTQYF. DNA of the CDR3: TGTGCCAGCAGTGGGGAACTAGCGGGCCGCCTCACAGATACGCAGTATTTT.

This clonotype was seen more than once but under ten times. The chain couples TRBV10-3 to TRBJ2-7; D is unclear. The CDR3 runs 12 residues. V dropped 0 bases and J dropped 4 bases, with 4 bases sitting between them. Germline loops: CDR1 ENHRY, CDR2 SYGVKD. CDR3 DNA: TGTGCCATCAGTGAGTCTGTGTACGAGCAGTACTTC. This sequence encodes CAISESVYEQYF.

This clonotype was counted many times. The rearrangement joins TRBV7-8 to TRBJ2-7; no reliable D call. Germline lookup yields CDR1 SGHVS and CDR2 FQNEAQ. This CDR3 comprises 14 residues. V lost 3 bases and J lost 5, with 14 bases in between. The CDR3 region has the DNA TGTGCCAGCAGCTTGAGGCGGTTTGTCAACGAGCAGTACTTC. This codes for CASSLRRFVNEQYF.

This clonotype was seen a handful of times. The chain is built from TRBV20-1 and TRBJ1-3; D possibly corresponds to TRBD1 (6 bases). The CDR3 is 13 amino acids. Looked up from germline, CDR1 is DFQATT and CDR2 is SNEGSKA (reference sequence). V lost 5 bases to trimming and J lost 5 bases, with 13 bases between them. CDR3 residues: CSAPRTDRNTIYF. CDR3 coding DNA: TGCAGTGCTCCCCGGACAGATCGAAACACCATATATTTT.

This chain joins TRBV20-1 and TRBJ1-2, with D unresolved. The germline V gene encodes CDR1 DFQATT and CDR2 SNEGSKA (reference sequence). V gave up 3 bases and J gave up 8 bases, with 16 bases separating them. The CDR3 contains 13 residues. CDR3 loop: CSASPLQGGGYTF. For the CDR3, the DNA is TGCAGTGCTAGTCCCTTACAAGGAGGGGGCTACACCTTC.

In this sample, this clonotype turned up many times. The chain carries TRBV3-1 and TRBJ2-3; TRBD2 might be the D (5 bases). This CDR3 has 15 amino acids. Germline V lookup: CDR1 LGHDT, CDR2 YNNKEL (reference sequence). V was pared by 1 base and J by 6 bases, with 14 bases between. CDR3 residues: CASSQGPLSVDTQYF. DNA of the CDR3: TGTGCCAGCAGCCAAGGTCCCCTTAGCGTGGATACGCAGTATTTT.